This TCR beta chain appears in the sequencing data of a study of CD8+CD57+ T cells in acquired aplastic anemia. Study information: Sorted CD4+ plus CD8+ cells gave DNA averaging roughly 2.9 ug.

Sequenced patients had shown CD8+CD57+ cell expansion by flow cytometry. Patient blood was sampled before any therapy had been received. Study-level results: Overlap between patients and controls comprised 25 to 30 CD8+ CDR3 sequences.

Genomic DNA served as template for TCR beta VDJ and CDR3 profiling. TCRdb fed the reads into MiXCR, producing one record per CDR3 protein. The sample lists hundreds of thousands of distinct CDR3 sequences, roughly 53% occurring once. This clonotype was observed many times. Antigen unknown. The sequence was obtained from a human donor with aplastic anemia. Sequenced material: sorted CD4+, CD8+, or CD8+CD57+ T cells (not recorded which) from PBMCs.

The CDR3 nucleotides are TGTGCCAGCAGCCCCTTAACCGGGGAGCTGTTTTTT. It translates to CASSPLTGELFF. The chain has TRBV5-6 and TRBJ2-2; D is undetermined. This CDR3 is built from 12 residues. Deletions cut 4 bases from V and 5 bases from J, with 6 bases between. Germline values: CDR1 SGHDT, CDR2 YYEEEE. Filled out from reference TRBV5-6 and TRBJ2-2, the complete variable domain reads DAGVTQSPTHLIKTRGQQVTLRCSPKSGHDTVSWYQQALGQGPQFIFQYYEEEERQRGNFPDRFSGHQFPNYSSELNVNALLLGDSALYLCASSPLTGELFFGEGSRLTVL.